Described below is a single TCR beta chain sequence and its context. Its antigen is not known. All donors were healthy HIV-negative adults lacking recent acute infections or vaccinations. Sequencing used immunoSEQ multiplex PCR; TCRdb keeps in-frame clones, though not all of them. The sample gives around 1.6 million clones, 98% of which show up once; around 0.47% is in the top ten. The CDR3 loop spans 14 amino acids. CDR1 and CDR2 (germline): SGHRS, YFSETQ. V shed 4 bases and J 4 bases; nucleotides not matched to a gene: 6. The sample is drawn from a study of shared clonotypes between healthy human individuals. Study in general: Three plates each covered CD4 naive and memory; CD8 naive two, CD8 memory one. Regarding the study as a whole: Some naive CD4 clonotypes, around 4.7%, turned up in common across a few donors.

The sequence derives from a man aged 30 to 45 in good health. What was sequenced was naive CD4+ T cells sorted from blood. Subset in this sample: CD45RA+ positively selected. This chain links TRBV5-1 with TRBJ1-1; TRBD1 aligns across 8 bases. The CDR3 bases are TGCGCCAGCAGCCCAGACAGGGGATCCACTGAAGCTTTCTTT. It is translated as CASSPDRGSTEAFF.